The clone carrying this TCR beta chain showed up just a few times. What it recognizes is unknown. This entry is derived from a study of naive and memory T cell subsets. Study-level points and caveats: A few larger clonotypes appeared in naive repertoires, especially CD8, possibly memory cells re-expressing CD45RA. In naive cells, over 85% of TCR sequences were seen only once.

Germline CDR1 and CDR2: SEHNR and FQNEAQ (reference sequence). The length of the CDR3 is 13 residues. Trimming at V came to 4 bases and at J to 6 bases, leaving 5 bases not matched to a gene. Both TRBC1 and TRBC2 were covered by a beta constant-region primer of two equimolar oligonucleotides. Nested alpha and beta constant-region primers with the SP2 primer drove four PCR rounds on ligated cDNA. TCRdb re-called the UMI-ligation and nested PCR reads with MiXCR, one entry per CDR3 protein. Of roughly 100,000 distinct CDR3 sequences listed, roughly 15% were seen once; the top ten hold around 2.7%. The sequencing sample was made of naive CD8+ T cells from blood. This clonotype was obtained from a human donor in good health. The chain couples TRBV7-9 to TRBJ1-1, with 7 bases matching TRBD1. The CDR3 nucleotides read TGTGCCAGCAGCTCCAGGGGGGTTGCTGAAGCTTTCTTT. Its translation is CASSSRGVAEAFF. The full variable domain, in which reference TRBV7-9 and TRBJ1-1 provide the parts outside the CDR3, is DTGVSQNPRHKITKRGQNVTFRCDPISEHNRLYWYRQTLGQGPEFLTYFQNEAQLEKSRLLSDRFSAERPKGSFSTLEIQRTEQGDSAMYLCASSSRGVAEAFFGQGTRLTVV.